The 24 T cell receptor beta chains given below trace back to one sample, sequenced in a study of response to subunit inactivated influenza vaccine. One entry per CDR3 protein, called by TCRdb with MiXCR from the RT-PCR reads. The table records 600,000 to 850,000 distinct CDR3 sequences, 14% of them present only once. The input for sequencing was PBMCs from blood, taken 14 days before vaccination. The receptor source for this set is a man in his fifties or sixties who received an inactivated influenza vaccine.

The gene calls are TRBV18 and TRBJ2-7; D not certain. Germline values: CDR1 KGHSH, CDR2 LQKENI. Trimming pared 0 bases from V and 7 bases from J, leaving 10 bases between. The CDR3 runs 13 residues. The CDR3 DNA sequence: TGTGCCAGCTCACCACCGTCCGGTCTAGAGCAGTACTTC. Residues: CASSPPSGLEQYF. Looking up the rest from reference TRBV18 and TRBJ2-7 gives the full variable domain: NAGVMQNPRHLVRRRGQEARLRCSPMKGHSHVYWYRQLPEEGLKFMVYLQKENIIDESGMPKERFSAEFPKEGPSILRIQQVVRGDSAAYFCASSPPSGLEQYFGPGTRLTVT.

This clonotype was detected a few times. This sequence joins TRBV7-3 and TRBJ2-3; D is unresolved. This CDR3 region has 14 residues. The germline CDR1 and CDR2 sequences are SGHTA and FQGTGA. Deletions cut 5 bases from V and 6 bases from J, with 15 bases between. CDR3 in DNA: TGTGCCAGCAGCCCACAACCTCCCTGGGATACGCAGTATTTT. Protein sequence: CASSPQPPWDTQYF.

The table lists this clonotype with a few counts. The J gene is TRBJ2-5, the V gene TRBV4-3; D might be TRBD1 (8 bases). The CDR3 length is 15 residues. Germline CDR1 reads LGHNA; CDR2 reads YSLEER. V dropped 1 base and J dropped 4 bases, with 13 bases sitting between them. The DNA of the CDR3 is TGCGCCAGCAGCCAAGGCAACAGGGGGGGAGAGACCCAGTACTTC. Encoded protein: CASSQGNRGGETQYF.

The chain is built from TRBV4-2 and TRBJ2-3; 10 bases align to TRBD2. V gave up 4 bases and J gave up 2 bases; unmatched junction bases: 12. Germline loops: CDR1 LGHNA, CDR2 YNFKEQ. This CDR3 has 18 amino acids. CDR3 coding DNA: TGTGCCAGCAGCCGAGGGACTAGCGTTCGGGGGAACACAGATACGCAGTATTTT. Amino acids: CASSRGTSVRGNTDTQYF.

This clonotype was seen only a few times. The chain links TRBV29-1 to TRBJ2-4; D is unclear. In germline, CDR1 is SQVTM, CDR2 ANQGSEA. The CDR3 has 13 amino acids. V was pared by 7 bases and J by 2 bases, with 12 bases between. The CDR3 sequence: CSGLFGTKNIQYF. The CDR3 DNA sequence: TGCAGCGGCCTATTCGGAACCAAAAACATTCAGTACTTC.

The chain uses TRBV30 and TRBJ2-7, with 10 nucleotides matching TRBD1. The germline V gene encodes CDR1 GTSNPN and CDR2 SVGIG (reference sequence). The junction had 12 bases not matched to a gene; V was cut back by 2 bases and J by 5 bases. This CDR3 spans 16 amino acids. The CDR3 nucleotides read TGTGCCTGGAGTCGCCTTGGGGGACAGGGGCTACACGAGCAGTACTTC. Its translation: CAWSRLGGQGLHEQYF.

This chain connects TRBV12-3 or TRBV12-4 to TRBJ1-6; possibly TRBD1 for D (5 bases). The V gene lost 4 bases and the J gene lost 5 bases, with 9 bases spanning the gap. This CDR3 is built from 14 residues. The CDR3 DNA is TGTGCCAGCAGTTGGGGACGGGATAATTCACCCCTCCACTTT. Residues: CASSWGRDNSPLHF.

This clonotype was detected ten times or more. The chain couples TRBV6-2 or TRBV6-3 to TRBJ2-2; a weak D match, TRBD1 (6 bases). The CDR3 has 16 amino acids. The V end lost 6 bases, the J end lost 4 bases, and 18 bases lay between the germline ends. The germline V gene encodes CDR1 MNHEY and CDR2 SVGEGT. This chain's CDR3 is CASRPTGTRGTGELFF. CDR3 nucleotide sequence: TGTGCCAGCAGACCCACAGGGACGCGAGGCACCGGGGAGCTGTTTTTT.

This clonotype was detected only a few times. The V and J genes are TRBV4-3 and TRBJ2-1; 9 positions match TRBD2. V shed 0 bases, J shed 0 bases, and the junction held 3 bases outside the gene matches. CDR1 and CDR2 (germline): LGHNA, YSLEER. The CDR3 is made up of 17 amino acids. CDR3 loop: CASSQEISGSSYNEQFF. Here the CDR3 DNA reads TGCGCCAGCAGCCAAGAGATTAGCGGGAGCTCCTACAATGAGCAGTTCTTC.

This clonotype was seen many times. This chain connects TRBV20-1 to TRBJ2-7, with D perhaps being TRBD1 or TRBD2 (5 bases each). Trimming removed 4 bases from V and 3 bases from J, with 25 bases in between. The CDR3 extends over 17 amino acids. CDR1 is DFQATT, CDR2 SNEGSKA, per germline (reference sequence). The CDR3 reads CSAIIPGPLSRVYEQYF. CDR3 nucleotide sequence: TGCAGTGCTATAATCCCGGGACCCTTGAGTCGGGTCTACGAGCAGTACTTC.

In this sample, this clonotype turned up many times. This chain joins TRBV6-2 or TRBV6-3 and TRBJ2-1; 11 bases agree with TRBD2. V gave up 4 bases and J gave up 8 bases; unmatched junction bases: 7. The germline V gene encodes CDR1 MNHEY and CDR2 SVGEGT. CDR3 length: 15 amino acids. CDR3 protein: CASSFSGRAEDEQFF. CDR3 nucleotides: TGTGCCAGCAGTTTTAGCGGGAGGGCCGAGGATGAGCAGTTCTTC.

This clonotype was seen a few times. This chain links TRBV5-1 with TRBJ2-5, with D tentatively TRBD2 (6 bases). Germline CDR1 and CDR2: SGHRS and YFSETQ. There are 15 residues in the CDR3. The ends were cut back, 0 bases at V and 4 bases at J, with 13 bases in the middle. The CDR3 spells CASSLGAERAETQYF. The CDR3 DNA sequence: TGCGCCAGCAGCTTGGGTGCTGAGCGGGCAGAGACCCAGTACTTC. Full variable domain (missing parts from reference TRBV5-1 and TRBJ2-5): KAGVTQTPRYLIKTRGQQVTLSCSPISGHRSVSWYQQTPGQGLQFLFEYFSETQRNKGNFPGRFSGRQFSNSRSEMNVSTLELGDSALYLCASSLGAERAETQYFGPGTRLLVL.

The chain combines TRBV20-1 with TRBJ1-1; maybe TRBD1 (5 bases). Deletions cut 6 bases from V and 4 bases from J, with 21 bases between. CDR3 length: 15 residues. Germline assignment: CDR1 DFQATT and CDR2 SNEGSKA (reference sequence). The CDR3 DNA reads TGCAGTGCCCCGGACATTCAGGGTTTAGGCACTGAAGCTTTCTTT. Its translation: CSAPDIQGLGTEAFF.

This clonotype was seen repeatedly, ten times or more. The V gene is TRBV5-6, the J gene TRBJ2-4; D is unresolved. The CDR3 is 17 residues long. V was cut by 0 bases and J by 2 bases, with 15 bases left in between. The germline CDR1 and CDR2 sequences are SGHDT and YYEEEE. The CDR3 reads CASSLVLSTQPKNIQYF. The CDR3 bases are TGTGCCAGCAGCTTGGTGCTTTCGACTCAGCCCAAAAACATTCAGTACTTC. Complete variable domain (other parts from reference TRBV5-6 and TRBJ2-4): DAGVTQSPTHLIKTRGQQVTLRCSPKSGHDTVSWYQQALGQGPQFIFQYYEEEERQRGNFPDRFSGHQFPNYSSELNVNALLLGDSALYLCASSLVLSTQPKNIQYFGAGTRLSVL.

This clonotype was counted between two and nine times. The V gene is TRBV4-3, the J gene TRBJ1-3; a weak D match, TRBD1 (5 bases). The germline gives CDR1 LGHNA, CDR2 YSLEER. The CDR3 has 15 amino acids. Trimming took off 5 bases at V and 1 base at J, with 12 bases between the two ends. The chain's CDR3 is CASSDRQLSGNTIYF. CDR3 DNA sequence: TGCGCCAGCAGCGACCGACAGCTTTCTGGAAACACCATATATTTT.

The CDR3 DNA is TGTGCCAGCAGTTACGGGACAGGGCCCGAAAAACTGTTTTTT. Residues: CASSYGTGPEKLFF. The chain recombines TRBV6-5 with TRBJ1-4; 9 nucleotides align to TRBD1. This CDR3 is 14 amino acids long. V trimming: 2 bases; J trimming: 8 bases; junction bases outside the gene matches: 3. Germline V gives CDR1 MNHEY, CDR2 SVGAGI.

There are a few counts of this clonotype. The J gene is TRBJ1-1, the V gene TRBV6-2 or TRBV6-3; weak D call: TRBD1 (6 bases). V was pared by 6 bases and J by 7 bases, with 15 bases between. The CDR3 extends over 13 amino acids. Germline V gene data show CDR1 as MNHEY and CDR2 as SVGEGT. Written as DNA, the CDR3 is TGTGCCAGCAGAGTAGGGGGGTCCGGTGAAGCTTTCTTT. This translates into CASRVGGSGEAFF.

This clonotype occurred a few times. The chain couples TRBV21-1 to TRBJ2-1; TRBD2, the table's D call, lacks a check against the DNA. TRBV21-1 is listed as a pseudogene. The CDR3 spans 17 residues. The CDR3 region is CASNERGLAGTYNEQFF. The DNA for the CDR3 is TGTGCCAGCAACGAAAGAGGGCTAGCGGGAACCTACAATGAGCAGTTCTTC.

The chain links TRBV4-3 to TRBJ2-3; TRBD2 matches 12 bases. The trim removed 2 bases at V and 5 bases at J, leaving 2 bases unmatched. The germline CDR1 and CDR2 sequences are LGHNA and YSLEER. The CDR3 runs to 15 residues. The CDR3 DNA follows: TGCGCCAGCAGCCAACTAGCGGGGGGGCAAGATACGCAGTATTTT. This encodes CASSQLAGGQDTQYF.

The chain uses TRBV7-9 and TRBJ2-1; D possibly corresponds to TRBD1 (8 bases). CDR3 length: 16 residues. Germline CDR1 and CDR2: SEHNR and FQNEAQ (reference sequence). Trimming removed 7 bases at V and 4 bases at J, with 20 bases between. The CDR3 DNA follows: TGTGCCAGCATCCTAGCGGTACAGGGGGGATACAATGAGCAGTTCTTC. This codes for CASILAVQGGYNEQFF.

The chain combines TRBV20-1 with TRBJ1-2, with D maybe TRBD1 (6 bases). Germline V gene lookup returns CDR1 DFQATT and CDR2 SNEGSKA (reference sequence). Trimming pared 5 bases from V and 4 bases from J, leaving 14 bases between. This CDR3 is 13 amino acids long. The CDR3 nucleotides read TGCAGTGCTGCGACCGGGGGGGCCTATGGCTACACCTTC. It codes for CSAATGGAYGYTF.

This chain connects TRBV6-1 to TRBJ2-3; D might be TRBD1 or TRBD2, each matching 5 bases. Trimming stripped 5 bases from V and 5 bases from J, with 23 bases between. Germline V gives CDR1 MNHNS, CDR2 SASEGT. The CDR3 spans 17 residues. CDR3 sequence: CASSKKARGALGDTQYF. The DNA for the CDR3 is TGTGCCAGCAGTAAAAAAGCGAGGGGCGCGCTGGGAGATACGCAGTATTTT.

This clonotype was observed a few times. This sequence joins TRBV7-2 and TRBJ1-4; TRBD1 aligns across 8 bases. The length of the CDR3 is 16 residues. Germline V gene lookup returns CDR1 SGHTA and CDR2 FQGNSA. V shed 1 base and J 5 bases; nucleotides not matched to a gene: 6. In nucleotides, the CDR3 is TGTGCCAGCAGCTTAGTAGGAAGGACAGGGAATGAAAAACTGTTTTTT. The encoded protein is CASSLVGRTGNEKLFF.

This clonotype was detected ten times or more. The chain has TRBV6-5 and TRBJ1-2; 9 nucleotides line up with TRBD1. Germline V gives CDR1 MNHEY, CDR2 SVGAGI. V dropped 3 bases and J dropped 2; count of bases not matched to a gene: 7. The CDR3 has 16 residues. The CDR3 coding sequence is TGTGCCAGCAGTTATACGGGACAGGGCGGGAACTATGGCTACACCTTC. This codes for CASSYTGQGGNYGYTF.